The clone carrying this TCR beta chain was found a few times. Its antigen remains unknown. The sample originates from a study of T-cell reconstitution after alpha-beta-depleted transplantation in children. The study, taken as a whole, reports: Several hundred expanded graft clones reportedly were the source of alpha-beta T cells about two months after transplant. The main origin of T-cell counts and diversity one year after transplant was newly produced T cells. For some patients, TCRbeta diversity was high at day 60 because of recipient T cells and thymic progenitors that survived.

A TCRbeta library incorporating unique molecular identifiers was prepared. TCRdb redid the calling of the PCR reads with MiXCR, one entry per CDR3 protein. The sample carries some 300,000 distinct CDR3 sequences, roughly 8.2% recorded once. Per the germline V gene, CDR1 is LNHDA and CDR2 is SQIVND (reference sequence). The ends were cut back, 4 bases at V and 0 bases at J, with 16 bases in the middle. The CDR3 contains 17 residues. The clonotype was recovered from a female patient aged 2 to 10 who had a stem cell transplant for Fanconi anemia, so the T cells may come from the graft donor. The starting material was peripheral blood, obtained 360 days after TCRalphabeta/CD19-depleted stem cell transplant. The chain links TRBV19 to TRBJ2-1; the D is unclear. In DNA form, the CDR3 reads TGTGCCAGTAGTACCTCCCAGCAAACGAGCTCCTACAATGAGCAGTTCTTC. It yields the protein CASSTSQQTSSYNEQFF.